The 26 T cell receptor beta chains reported below all come from one sample, sequenced in a study of blood T cell repertoires in COVID-19. Sequenced by immunoSEQ multiplex PCR; TCRdb stores in-frame clones only, minus some. This sample has tens of thousands of clones, with roughly 70% found just once. Sequencing was done on a sample of peripheral blood. The receptors come from a man aged 55 to 70 with acute or convalescent COVID-19.

This chain joins TRBV7-3 and TRBJ2-2; no reliable D call. Germline V gene sequence: CDR1 SGHTA, CDR2 FQGTGA. Trimming pared 5 bases from V and 5 bases from J, leaving 12 bases between. This CDR3 spans 14 amino acids. This chain's CDR3 is CASSASERTGELFF. In nucleotides, the CDR3 is TGTGCCAGCAGCGCCTCGGAGAGGACCGGGGAGCTGTTTTTT. The variable domain in full, completed from reference TRBV7-3 and TRBJ2-2, reads GAGVSQTPSNKVTEKGKYVELRCDPISGHTALYWYRQSLGQGPEFLIYFQGTGAADDSGLPNDRFFAVRPEGSVSTLKIQRTERGDSAVYLCASSASERTGELFFGEGSRLTVL.

The chain is built from TRBV5-1 and TRBJ2-3; 7 bases are shared with TRBD1. J lost 0 bases, V lost 6 bases, and 4 bases had no gene match. From germline, CDR1 is SGHRS and CDR2 YFSETQ. There are 14 residues in the CDR3. CDR3 DNA sequence: TGCGCCAGCACCAGACAGGGTAGCACAGATACGCAGTATTTT. It yields the protein CASTRQGSTDTQYF.

The chain is built from TRBV11-2 and TRBJ2-5, with 8 bases fitting TRBD2. The CDR3 spans 12 residues. CDR1 and CDR2 (germline): SGHAT, FQNNGV. V lost 5 bases to trimming and J lost 7 bases; unmatched junction nucleotides: 3. The CDR3 DNA follows: TGTGCCAGCAGCGGACTAGCTGGGACCCAGTACTTC. It translates to CASSGLAGTQYF.

This sequence joins TRBV11-3 and TRBJ2-2; 7 bases are shared with TRBD2. The germline CDR1 and CDR2 sequences are SGHNT and YENEEA. J lost 5 bases, V lost 5 bases, and 5 bases had no gene match. This CDR3 spans 14 amino acids. CDR3 protein: CASSLGGGTGELFF. CDR3 nucleotide sequence: TGTGCCAGCAGCCTCGGGGGAGGGACCGGGGAGCTGTTTTTT.

Only one count was recorded for this clone. J is TRBJ1-2 and V is TRBV6-1, with a weak D call TRBD1 (5 bases). V shed 0 bases and J shed 4 bases, with 9 bases lying between them. Per germline, CDR1 MNHNS and CDR2 SASEGT. This CDR3 is built from 14 residues. The CDR3 is CASSEAGASYGYTF. The CDR3 DNA reads as TGTGCCAGCAGTGAAGCAGGGGCCAGCTATGGCTACACCTTC.

The chain employs TRBV7-9 and TRBJ2-5, with TRBD2 matching over 7 bases. Unmatched junction bases numbered 7, after V lost 0 bases and J lost 3 bases. The CDR3 sequence is 16 residues long. In germline, CDR1 is SEHNR, CDR2 FQNEAQ (reference sequence). The CDR3 loop is CASSLAGREGEETQYF. The CDR3 nucleotides are TGTGCCAGCAGCTTAGCTGGGAGGGAGGGAGAAGAGACCCAGTACTTC.

This clone was counted only a few times. The V and J genes are TRBV2 and TRBJ2-3; no clear D. Germline values: CDR1 SNHLY, CDR2 FYNNEI. Trimming cost V 2 bases and J 4 bases, with 13 bases left between them. The CDR3 runs to 15 residues. CDR3 nucleotide sequence: TGTGCCAGCAGTGAAATTAGAATGGGCCCAGATACGCAGTATTTT. The encoded protein is CASSEIRMGPDTQYF.

V usage is TRBV4-2 and J usage is TRBJ2-2; TRBD2 matches 7 bases. There are 17 residues in the CDR3. V lost 4 bases and J lost 2; bases outside the gene matches: 10. In germline, CDR1 is LGHNA, CDR2 YNFKEQ. In nucleotides, the CDR3 is TGTGCCAGCAGCCGCCCTATTCTAGCGGATAACACCGGGGAGCTGTTTTTT. It translates to CASSRPILADNTGELFF.

This chain connects TRBV7-3 to TRBJ2-3; a weak D match, TRBD1 (5 bases). The ends were cut back, 5 bases at V and 4 bases at J, with 10 bases in the middle. The length of the CDR3 is 13 residues. CDR1 and CDR2 (germline): SGHTA, FQGTGA. CDR3 sequence reads: CASSASGPDTQYF. CDR3 sequence (DNA): TGTGCCAGCAGCGCCTCAGGGCCAGATACGCAGTATTTT.

The chain links TRBV19 to TRBJ1-6; 10 nucleotides agree with TRBD1. The CDR3 is 13 amino acids. Germline V gene data show CDR1 as LNHDA and CDR2 as SQIVND (reference sequence). V lost 6 bases to trimming and J lost 11 bases; unmatched junction nucleotides: 4. CDR3 in DNA: TGTGCCAGTAGCGGACAGGGGGGTCCACCCCTCCACTTT. It encodes CASSGQGGPPLHF.

As DNA, the CDR3 is TGTGCCAGCAGCTCCATTGGGGACTGGAGCTCCTACGAGCAGTACGTC. Its protein is CASSSIGDWSSYEQYV. The rearrangement uses TRBV7-3 and TRBJ2-7, with D perhaps TRBD2 (6 bases). CDR1 is SGHTA, CDR2 FQGTGA, per germline. The V end lost 4 bases, the J end lost 0 bases, and 16 bases lay between the germline ends. The CDR3 totals 16 residues.

This chain links TRBV9 with TRBJ2-2, with a weak D call TRBD2 (6 bases). Germline V gene sequence: CDR1 SGDLS, CDR2 YYNGEE. This CDR3 spans 15 amino acids. Trimming cost V 0 bases and J 5 bases, with 11 bases left between them. Here the CDR3 DNA reads TGTGCCAGCAGCGTAGACGGGGGTGGGACCGGGGAGCTGTTTTTT. Residues: CASSVDGGGTGELFF.

The gene calls are TRBV30 and TRBJ1-3; TRBD1 matches 12 bases. Germline CDR1 and CDR2: GTSNPN and SVGIG (reference sequence). The length of the CDR3 is 16 residues. The ends lost 3 bases at V and 0 bases at J; junction bases unmatched: 3. The CDR3 protein is CAWRGQGASSGNTIYF. The CDR3 nucleotides are TGTGCCTGGAGGGGACAGGGGGCCAGCTCTGGAAACACCATATATTTT.

In DNA, the CDR3 is TGTGCCAGCAGTTTAGGACAGGGGGCCGGGAACTATGGCTACACCTTC. This sequence encodes CASSLGQGAGNYGYTF. The rearrangement uses TRBV27 and TRBJ1-2; TRBD1 aligns across 11 bases. This CDR3 is built from 16 residues. Germline trimming cut 2 bases from V and 2 bases from J; bases unmatched to any gene: 4. CDR1 and CDR2 (germline): MNHEY, SMNVEV (reference sequence).

This chain joins TRBV10-2 and TRBJ2-7; D gene uncertain. This CDR3 has 11 amino acids. V lost 6 bases, J lost 1 base, and 4 bases lay in between. Per germline, CDR1 WSHSY and CDR2 SAAADI. Written as DNA, the CDR3 is TGCGCCAGCAGCCCTTCCTACGAGCAGTACTTC. This encodes CASSPSYEQYF.

The DNA of the CDR3 is TGTGCCAGCAGCCCCGGCGATAGAGACTTCACAGATACGCAGTATTTT. Translating gives CASSPGDRDFTDTQYF. V usage is TRBV9 and J usage is TRBJ2-3; D gene unclear. The germline V gene has CDR1 SGDLS and CDR2 YYNGEE. The CDR3 contains 16 residues. V was trimmed by 4 bases and J by 2 bases, leaving 17 bases between them.

This clone was picked up many times. The V call is TRBV5-1, the J call TRBJ2-2; the D gene is possibly TRBD1 (6 bases). This CDR3 region has 14 residues. Germline CDR1 SGHRS, CDR2 YFSETQ. V shed 2 bases and J shed 3 bases, with 8 bases lying between them. The CDR3 sequence is CASSLRQDTGELFF. The CDR3 DNA sequence: TGCGCCAGCAGCTTAAGACAGGACACCGGGGAGCTGTTTTTT.

This rearrangement joins TRBV9 to TRBJ2-5; 10 nucleotides align to TRBD2. The junction had 9 bases not matched to a gene; V was cut back by 3 bases and J by 4 bases. Germline lookup yields CDR1 SGDLS and CDR2 YYNGEE. CDR3 length: 16 residues. CDR3 bases: TGTGCCAGCAGCGACGAGGAGCGGGGGGGCCCAGAGACCCAGTACTTC. It translates to CASSDEERGGPETQYF.

The rearrangement uses TRBV9 and TRBJ2-3; D might be TRBD2 (5 bases). This CDR3 region has 15 residues. The V end lost 3 bases, the J end lost 1 base, and 12 bases lay between the germline ends. Germline V gene data show CDR1 as SGDLS and CDR2 as YYNGEE. CDR3 residues: CASSARLTGTDTQYF. The CDR3 DNA follows: TGTGCCAGCAGCGCCCGACTAACGGGCACAGATACGCAGTATTTT.

V gene TRBV9 combines with J gene TRBJ2-7; D unresolved. Per germline, CDR1 SGDLS and CDR2 YYNGEE. CDR3 size: 14 residues. V lost 5 bases and J 0 bases, leaving 12 bases between the germline ends. In DNA, the CDR3 is TGTGCCAGCAGTGAGGATCTGTACTCCTACGAGCAGTACTTC. Translated, it gives CASSEDLYSYEQYF.

This clone has only a few counts. The rearrangement joins TRBV6-5 to TRBJ2-3, with a possible D match to TRBD1 (5 bases). The CDR3 length is 14 residues. Looked up from germline, CDR1 is MNHEY and CDR2 is SVGAGI. The V and J ends lost 2 bases and 0 bases respectively, with 6 bases between them. As DNA, the CDR3 is TGTGCCAGCAGTTACGGGGCGAGCACAGATACGCAGTATTTT. Translated: CASSYGASTDTQYF.

This clone is a singleton in its sample. The chain employs TRBV19 and TRBJ2-5; 7 nucleotides match TRBD2. Trimming took 7 bases from V and 5 from J; bases not matched to a gene: 10. The length of the CDR3 is 14 residues. Germline V gene data show CDR1 as LNHDA and CDR2 as SQIVND (reference sequence). CDR3 residues: CASKVERGGETQYF. The CDR3 DNA sequence: TGTGCCAGTAAGGTGGAGCGGGGAGGGGAGACCCAGTACTTC.

CDR3 amino acids: CSASRGTEAFF. The CDR3 coding sequence is TGCAGTGCTAGCCGAGGCACTGAAGCTTTCTTT. The chain has TRBV20-1 and TRBJ1-1; D unclear. CDR1 is DFQATT, CDR2 SNEGSKA, per germline (reference sequence). Trimming removed 3 bases at V and 4 bases at J, with 6 bases between. This CDR3 spans 11 amino acids.

This chain uses TRBV19 with TRBJ2-7, with TRBD1 matching over 7 bases. The CDR3 extends over 14 amino acids. CDR1 is LNHDA and CDR2 is SQIVND in the germline V gene (reference sequence). The junction had 8 bases not matched to a gene; V was cut back by 7 bases and J by 2 bases. CDR3 loop: CASNDRDRPYEQYF. The CDR3 DNA is TGTGCCAGTAATGATAGGGACAGACCCTACGAGCAGTACTTC.

In this sample, this clone turned up once. Other nucleotide sequences from this sample produce the same CDR3. This chain links TRBV14 with TRBJ1-6; tentative D call: TRBD1 (6 bases). There are 16 residues in the CDR3. V was trimmed by 4 bases and J by 0 bases, leaving 10 bases between them. Germline V gives CDR1 SGHDN, CDR2 FVKESK. CDR3 sequence: CASSPQGVSYNSPLHF. The CDR3 coding sequence is TGTGCCAGCAGCCCACAGGGAGTCTCCTATAATTCACCCCTCCACTTT.

This clone was observed a few times. V usage is TRBV5-6 and J usage is TRBJ2-3; TRBD2 agrees at 9 bases. The V and J ends lost 4 bases and 5 bases, in that order; junction bases with no gene match: 11. Germline V CDR1 and CDR2: SGHDT, YYEEEE. There are 16 residues in the CDR3. The CDR3 nucleotides are TGTGCCAGCAGCCCTCTGACTAGCGGTACTAGAGATACGCAGTATTTT. As protein: CASSPLTSGTRDTQYF.